Listed here are 2 T cell receptor beta chains from one sample, sequenced in a study of radiation and T cells in renal cell carcinoma. Measured with immunoSEQ multiplex PCR; TCRdb has only the in-frame clones, and not every one. The data contain over 60,000 clones, 80% to 90% of them singletons. This sample's time point: blood 2 weeks post-SBRT. Treatment specified: 15 Gy SBRT to primary tumor, nephrectomy 4 weeks later. Sequences were derived from blood, sampled from a patient whose treatment included radiotherapy and nephrectomy. The receptors originated from a woman aged 45-59 years with renal cell carcinoma.

The V gene is TRBV28, the J gene TRBJ1-4; no definite D call. The V end was cut by 5 bases, the J end by 2 bases, with 12 bases between. Per germline, CDR1 MDHEN and CDR2 SYDVKM. This CDR3 comprises 15 residues. The CDR3 DNA reads TGTGCCAGCAGTAAAGTGGGGTGGACTAATGAAAAACTGTTTTTT. Its protein product is CASSKVGWTNEKLFF.

V gene TRBV4-2 combines with J gene TRBJ2-2, with 12 bases aligning to TRBD2. Losses at the gene ends were 7 bases for V and 8 bases for J; bases not matched to a gene: 8. This CDR3 comprises 15 residues. Germline V gives CDR1 LGHNA, CDR2 YNFKEQ. CDR3 sequence reads: CASNPTSGSSGELFF. The CDR3 nucleotides are TGTGCCAGCAACCCGACTAGCGGGAGTTCTGGGGAGCTGTTTTTT.